This TCR beta chain was recovered during a study of blood T cell repertoires in COVID-19. Symptom resolution, clearance, or two negative PCRs marked the recovered donors of Cohort 3. Generated by immunoSEQ multiplex PCR, the TCRdb table keeps only in-frame clones and is missing some. The sample shows over 250,000 clones, 89% of them seen only once. The CDR3 runs to 19 residues. V shed 5 bases and J 5 bases; nucleotides not matched to a gene: 12. Germline V gene lookup returns CDR1 MDHEN and CDR2 SYDVKM. Input material: PBMCs or T cells enriched from blood (not recorded which). This receptor was obtained from a woman between 55 and 75 years old who had recovered from COVID-19. The genes are TRBV28 and TRBJ2-2; 15 bases match TRBD2. CDR3 sequence reads: CASSPHPGLAGGKTGELFF. The CDR3 DNA is TGTGCCAGCAGTCCACACCCGGGACTAGCGGGAGGAAAGACCGGGGAGCTGTTTTTT. Variable domain in full (rest from reference TRBV28 and TRBJ2-2): DVKVTQSSRYLVKRTGEKVFLECVQDMDHENMFWYRQDPGLGLRLIYFSYDVKMKEKGDIPEGYSVSREKKERFSLILESASTNQTSMYLCASSPHPGLAGGKTGELFFGEGSRLTVL.